The 10 T cell receptor beta chains in this list originate from one sample, sequenced in a study of CD8 T cells in Susac syndrome. When the RNA was reverse transcribed, random hexamers were used with an input of roughly 0.45 to 1 ug. MiXCR, applied by TCRdb to the immunoSEQ multiplex PCR reads, yields one record per CDR3 protein. The table has about 200,000 distinct CDR3 sequences, roughly 94% seen once. Specimen: CD4+ T cells from PBMCs. The receptors were sampled from a human donor in good health.

In its sample, this clonotype was seen once. This chain joins TRBV14 and TRBJ1-6; possible D gene TRBD1, 5 bases. The CDR3 spans 14 residues. V lost 3 bases and J 7 bases, leaving 10 bases between the germline ends. CDR1 and CDR2 (germline): SGHDN, FVKESK. CDR3 sequence: CASSQGTGNSPLHF. The CDR3 DNA sequence: TGTGCCAGCAGCCAGGGGACGGGGAATTCACCCCTCCACTTT.

This clonotype was seen only once. This rearrangement joins TRBV23-1 to TRBJ2-1, with 14 bases identical to TRBD2. TRBV23-1 is classed as an ORF, of uncertain function. This CDR3 contains 15 residues. V was clipped by 2 bases and J by 9 bases; unmatched bases: 3. CDR3 protein: CASSQGTSGRAEQFF. CDR3 nucleotide sequence: TGCGCCAGCAGTCAAGGGACTAGCGGGAGAGCTGAGCAGTTCTTC.

The chain is built from TRBV20-1 and TRBJ1-2; TRBD1 might be the D (5 bases). CDR3 length: 17 residues. Germline CDR1 DFQATT, CDR2 SNEGSKA (reference sequence). V lost 3 bases and J lost 6, with 26 bases in between. Here the CDR3 DNA reads TGCAGTGCTAGTATGGCCGGGACTCGCTTCCCCTACGATGGCTACACCTTC. This translates into CSASMAGTRFPYDGYTF.

The CDR3 region is CASSPLGGGDQPQHF. DNA for the CDR3: TGTGCCAGCAGCCCCTTGGGGGGGGGCGATCAGCCCCAGCATTTT. The V call is TRBV3-1, the J call TRBJ1-5, with D possibly being TRBD1 (6 bases). CDR3 size: 15 residues. In germline, CDR1 is LGHDT, CDR2 YNNKEL (reference sequence). V was clipped by 4 bases and J by 5 bases, with 15 bases between them.

This clonotype showed up just once. The V call is TRBV7-9, the J call TRBJ1-2; D is perhaps TRBD1 (5 bases). The CDR3 totals 15 residues. The V and J ends lost 2 bases and 4 bases respectively, with 14 bases between them. Germline lookup yields CDR1 SEHNR and CDR2 FQNEAQ (reference sequence). The CDR3 coding sequence is TGTGCCAGCAGCTTATTTGACAGTCCGCTCTATGGCTACACCTTC. Translation: CASSLFDSPLYGYTF.

The chain combines TRBV20-1 with TRBJ2-1, with a possible D match to TRBD2 (5 bases). The CDR3 has 11 amino acids. Germline V gives CDR1 DFQATT, CDR2 SNEGSKA (reference sequence). V was cut by 5 bases and J by 12 bases, with 14 bases left in between. The DNA of the CDR3 is TGCAGTGCTGGCGGGCTCTGGGGGCAGTTCTTC. Encoded protein: CSAGGLWGQFF.

DNA for the CDR3: TGTGCCAGCTCACCACCCTCGCCCGGGGAAAAAGAGACCCAGTACTTC. It encodes CASSPPSPGEKETQYF. V and J are TRBV18 and TRBJ2-5, with D possibly TRBD2 on 5 matching bases. This CDR3 contains 16 residues. Germline V lookup: CDR1 KGHSH, CDR2 LQKENI. The V and J ends lost 0 bases and 3 bases respectively, with 14 bases between them.

This clonotype was found once. The CDR3 here is CASSLEIRTDTQYF. CDR3 nucleotides: TGCGCCAGCAGCTTGGAGATTCGGACAGATACGCAGTATTTT. The V call is TRBV5-1, the J call TRBJ2-3; D gene ambiguous. The V end lost 0 bases, the J end lost 3 bases, and 8 bases lay between the germline ends. This CDR3 is 14 amino acids long. Germline V gives CDR1 SGHRS, CDR2 YFSETQ.

The CDR3 DNA is TGTGCCATCAGTATGAACAGGGCACGCAATTCACCCCTCCACTTT. Residues: CAISMNRARNSPLHF. The chain employs TRBV10-3 and TRBJ1-6; the D gene is possibly TRBD1 (6 bases). CDR1 ENHRY and CDR2 SYGVKD come from the germline V gene. Trimming took off 5 bases at V and 7 bases at J, with 15 bases between the two ends. The CDR3 length is 15 residues.

The V gene is TRBV24-1, the J gene TRBJ2-1, with no clear D. CDR1 and CDR2 (germline): KGHDR, SFDVKD. This CDR3 contains 15 residues. V gave up 5 bases and J gave up 8 bases, with 18 bases separating them. The CDR3 reads CATSAAQSRSDEQFF. The CDR3 nucleotides are TGTGCCACCAGTGCCGCGCAGAGCAGGTCCGATGAGCAGTTCTTC.